Listed here are 27 T cell receptor beta chains from one sample, sequenced in a study of blood T cell repertoires in COVID-19. Assay: immunoSEQ multiplex PCR; the TCRdb copy retains only in-frame clones and omits some. The repertoire holds about 190,000 clones, with approximately 84% as singletons. The specimen sequenced was PBMCs or T cells enriched from blood (not recorded which). Every receptor here comes from a woman in her 30s who had recovered from COVID-19.

This clone was seen more than once but under ten times. The chain carries TRBV2 and TRBJ2-4; 7 bases line up with TRBD2. Germline V gives CDR1 SNHLY, CDR2 FYNNEI. V trimming: 2 bases; J trimming: 4 bases; junction bases outside the gene matches: 5. CDR3 length equals 15 residues. CDR3 sequence: CASSETSEVKNIQYF. CDR3 in DNA: TGTGCCAGCAGTGAAACTAGCGAAGTGAAAAACATTCAGTACTTC.

Of note for this clone: Other DNA sequences in the same sample also yield this CDR3. The DNA for the CDR3 is TGTGCCAGCAGCCCCTCTGGAGGGAGCTACGAGCAGTACTTC. It is translated as CASSPSGGSYEQYF. The J gene is TRBJ2-7, the V gene TRBV7-9, with D possibly matching TRBD2 (6 bases). V lost 5 bases and J lost 3, with 14 bases in between. This CDR3 spans 14 amino acids. Per the germline V gene, CDR1 is SEHNR and CDR2 is FQNEAQ (reference sequence).

This clone was observed a few times. The rearrangement uses TRBV19 and TRBJ1-2; the D is unclear. The CDR3 has 13 residues. The germline V and J ends were trimmed by 9 bases and 3 bases, with 14 bases remaining between them. Germline V CDR1 and CDR2: LNHDA, SQIVND (reference sequence). CDR3: CASQATSDYGYTF. CDR3 nucleotide sequence: TGTGCCAGCCAGGCCACGTCTGACTATGGCTACACCTTC.

The chain joins TRBV19 to TRBJ2-5; tentatively, D is TRBD1 (5 bases). Looked up from germline, CDR1 is LNHDA and CDR2 is SQIVND (reference sequence). This CDR3 is built from 15 residues. Trimming took 4 bases from V and 2 from J, leaving 14 bases between them. DNA of the CDR3: TGTGCCAGTAGTAGACAGTATCGACGACAAGAGACCCAGTACTTC. Translating it yields CASSRQYRRQETQYF. Variable domain in full (rest from reference TRBV19 and TRBJ2-5): DGGITQSPKYLFRKEGQNVTLSCEQNLNHDAMYWYRQDPGQGLRLIYYSQIVNDFQKGDIAEGYSVSREKKESFPLTVTSAQKNPTAFYLCASSRQYRRQETQYFGPGTRLLVL.

The chain joins TRBV10-3 to TRBJ1-5; D is unclear. Trimming removed 0 bases from V and 7 bases from J, with 7 bases in between. CDR1 is ENHRY and CDR2 is SYGVKD in the germline V gene. The CDR3 sequence is 13 residues long. The CDR3 nucleotides read TGTGCCATCAGTGAGTCTAGTATACAGCCCCAGCATTTT. As protein: CAISESSIQPQHF.

This chain links TRBV7-2 with TRBJ2-7; 11 bases are shared with TRBD1. The CDR3 runs 14 residues. V gave up 3 bases and J gave up 12 bases; unmatched junction bases: 10. CDR1 is SGHTA, CDR2 FQGNSA, per germline. CDR3 nucleotides: TGTGCCAGCAGCTTCCGGACAGGGGGCTCCTGGCCGTACTTC. As protein: CASSFRTGGSWPYF.

The chain joins TRBV6-6 to TRBJ1-6; possibly TRBD1 for D (6 bases). With 4 bases removed from V and 8 bases from J, the gap between germline ends came to 12 bases. There are 14 residues in the CDR3. Looked up from germline, CDR1 is MNHNY and CDR2 is SVGAGI (reference sequence). The DNA for the CDR3 is TGTGCCAGCAGTTCAAGGACAGAGGATTCACCCCTCCACTTT. Translation: CASSSRTEDSPLHF.

The V gene is TRBV18, the J gene TRBJ1-1, with no clear D. The V gene's germline CDR1 is KGHSH and CDR2 LQKENI. This CDR3 contains 13 residues. Between the trimmed V and J ends, which lost 6 bases and 4 bases, there was a span of 12 bases. CDR3 loop: CASSPLPGTEAFF. CDR3 nucleotides: TGTGCCAGCTCCCCCCTACCAGGCACTGAAGCTTTCTTT.

The chain employs TRBV10-3 and TRBJ2-7; 8 bases line up with TRBD1. The CDR3 sequence is 15 residues long. Germline-derived CDR1 and CDR2 are ENHRY and SYGVKD. V lost 0 bases to trimming and J lost 2 bases; unmatched junction nucleotides: 3. The CDR3 coding sequence is TGTGCCATCAGTGAGTCCGGGACAGGAGCCTACGAGCAGTACTTC. Protein sequence: CAISESGTGAYEQYF.

The chain has TRBV2 and TRBJ1-5; 7 bases line up with TRBD1. V shed 4 bases, J shed 4 bases, and the junction held 7 bases outside the gene matches. The CDR3 has 15 residues. Germline loops: CDR1 SNHLY, CDR2 FYNNEI. CDR3 coding DNA: TGTGCCAGCAGTGGGGACAGTAGAGGGAATCAGCCCCAGCATTTT. Its translation is CASSGDSRGNQPQHF.

The chain couples TRBV21-1 to TRBJ2-4; the D segment call TRBD1 is taken from the table without a DNA check. TRBV21-1 is shown as a pseudogene. The CDR3 contains 18 residues. The CDR3 DNA reads TGTGCCAATACACCGGGACAGTATCAAAGAAAAGCCAAAAACATTCAGTACTTC. This gives the protein CANTPGQYQRKAKNIQYF.

This clone was picked up one time. The chain links TRBV14 to TRBJ1-1, with TRBD1 matching 7 bases. There are 15 residues in the CDR3. V lost 4 bases to trimming and J lost 1 base; unmatched junction nucleotides: 6. Germline lookup yields CDR1 SGHDN and CDR2 FVKESK. CDR3 protein: CASSRTGAPNTEAFF. The CDR3 nucleotides are TGTGCCAGCAGCCGAACAGGGGCCCCGAACACTGAAGCTTTCTTT.

V gene TRBV28 combines with J gene TRBJ1-5; TRBD1 matches at 7 bases. Losses at the gene ends were 2 bases for V and 3 bases for J; bases not matched to a gene: 7. The CDR3 is made up of 16 amino acids. The germline CDR1 and CDR2 sequences are MDHEN and SYDVKM. CDR3 in amino acids: CASSLTTGQVNQPQHF. The CDR3 DNA is TGTGCCAGCAGTTTAACTACCGGACAGGTCAATCAGCCCCAGCATTTT.

CDR3 region: CATSRGTGETQYF. Written as DNA, the CDR3 is TGTGCCACCAGCAGAGGGACAGGGGAGACCCAGTACTTC. V usage is TRBV15 and J usage is TRBJ2-5; TRBD1 agrees at 8 bases. With 1 base clipped from V and 5 bases from J, the junction kept 0 bases outside the gene matches. The germline CDR1 and CDR2 sequences are LNHNV and YYDKDF (reference sequence). The CDR3 length is 13 residues.

The chain is built from TRBV28 and TRBJ2-3, with D possibly TRBD2 on 7 matching bases. Germline loops: CDR1 MDHEN, CDR2 SYDVKM. Trimming stripped 3 bases from V and 7 bases from J, with 11 bases between. This CDR3 region has 13 residues. The CDR3 loop reads CASSLGGGYTQYF. The CDR3 nucleotides read TGTGCCAGCAGTTTGGGGGGGGGCTATACGCAGTATTTT. The whole variable domain, remainder taken from reference TRBV28 and TRBJ2-3, is DVKVTQSSRYLVKRTGEKVFLECVQDMDHENMFWYRQDPGLGLRLIYFSYDVKMKEKGDIPEGYSVSREKKERFSLILESASTNQTSMYLCASSLGGGYTQYFGPGTRLTVL.

This rearrangement joins TRBV24-1 to TRBJ2-5; 8 bases match TRBD2. Germline CDR1 reads KGHDR; CDR2 reads SFDVKD. Trimming took 5 bases from V and 5 from J; bases not matched to a gene: 0. This CDR3 contains 12 residues. The CDR3 reads CATSGLAETQYF. The DNA for the CDR3 is TGTGCCACCAGTGGACTAGCGGAGACCCAGTACTTC.

This clone was counted a few times. The chain joins TRBV10-2 to TRBJ2-3; TRBD2 matches at 7 bases. The trim removed 5 bases at V and 2 bases at J, leaving 13 bases unmatched. The CDR3 consists of 17 residues. Germline lookup yields CDR1 WSHSY and CDR2 SAAADI. The CDR3 is CASSQRGGSGDTDTQYF. CDR3 nucleotide sequence: TGCGCCAGCAGTCAGAGGGGAGGAAGCGGGGACACAGATACGCAGTATTTT.

The rearrangement joins TRBV3-1 (or the pseudogene TRBV3-2) to TRBJ2-7, with D perhaps matching TRBD2 (5 bases). Trimming pared 4 bases from V and 0 bases from J, leaving 13 bases between. The CDR3 contains 15 residues. Germline V lookup: CDR1 LGHDT, CDR2 YNNKEL (reference sequence). The CDR3 DNA sequence: TGTGCCAGCAGCCGAACTGGCGGGCACTCCTACGAGCAGTACTTC. Protein: CASSRTGGHSYEQYF.

The V and J genes are TRBV29-1 and TRBJ1-1; weak D call: TRBD1 (5 bases). Trimming took 6 bases from V and 3 from J, leaving 20 bases between them. Germline V gene lookup returns CDR1 SQVTM and CDR2 ANQGSEA. The CDR3 is made up of 15 amino acids. The DNA of the CDR3 is TGCAGCGTCCCCACGTTCGGGGGATTAGACACTGAAGCTTTCTTT. Its protein product is CSVPTFGGLDTEAFF.

The V call is TRBV29-1, the J call TRBJ2-2, with 11 bases matching TRBD2. Germline V gives CDR1 SQVTM, CDR2 ANQGSEA. Trimming took 6 bases from V and 5 from J; bases not matched to a gene: 17. CDR3 length: 18 amino acids. In nucleotides, the CDR3 is TGCAGCGTAGGTTGGTGGACTAGCGGGTTACCGGGGACCGGGGAGCTGTTTTTT. The encoded protein is CSVGWWTSGLPGTGELFF.

The chain employs TRBV6-5 and TRBJ2-7; the match to TRBD1 covers 11 bases. CDR3 length equals 13 residues. Germline CDR1 and CDR2: MNHEY and SVGAGI. The junction had 6 bases not matched to a gene; V was cut back by 6 bases and J by 8 bases. CDR3: CASSTRTGGKQYF. The CDR3 nucleotides read TGTGCCAGCAGCACGAGGACAGGGGGCAAGCAGTACTTC.

The rearrangement joins TRBV28 to TRBJ2-5; D possibly corresponds to TRBD1 (8 bases). Germline V CDR1 and CDR2: MDHEN, SYDVKM. This CDR3 spans 13 amino acids. V was shortened by 10 bases and J by 3 bases, with 15 bases between the two germline ends. The DNA of the CDR3 is TGTGCCACACAGGGGGGGCCTGAAGAGACCCAGTACTTC. It specifies CATQGGPEETQYF.

This clone was seen just once. The gene calls are TRBV7-9 and TRBJ2-3; 8 bases are shared with TRBD2. Unmatched junction bases numbered 14, after V lost 5 bases and J lost 4 bases. The V gene's germline CDR1 is SEHNR and CDR2 FQNEAQ (reference sequence). The CDR3 sequence is 17 residues long. The CDR3 nucleotides are TGTGCCAGCAGCCTTCGAGGGGTTACTAGCGGATCAGATACGCAGTATTTT. It is translated as CASSLRGVTSGSDTQYF.

J is TRBJ1-4 and V is TRBV2; 7 positions match TRBD1. Germline trimming cut 2 bases from V and 5 bases from J; bases unmatched to any gene: 5. Germline V gene lookup returns CDR1 SNHLY and CDR2 FYNNEI. The CDR3 length is 15 residues. The CDR3 loop reads CASSEPEGQNEKLFF. DNA of the CDR3: TGTGCCAGCAGTGAACCAGAGGGACAGAATGAAAAACTGTTTTTT.

The genes are TRBV28 and TRBJ2-5, with 12 bases aligning to TRBD2. CDR3 size: 16 residues. V lost 7 bases to trimming and J lost 5 bases; unmatched junction nucleotides: 11. Germline V gene data show CDR1 as MDHEN and CDR2 as SYDVKM. The CDR3, as DNA: TGTGCCAGCACCGAGCCTAGCGGGGGGGCTGTGGAGACCCAGTACTTC. Translation gives CASTEPSGGAVETQYF.

This clone was detected a few times. The gene calls are TRBV5-6 and TRBJ1-2; 8 bases fit TRBD1. This CDR3 has 14 amino acids. From germline, CDR1 is SGHDT and CDR2 YYEEEE. The V and J ends lost 0 bases and 6 bases, in that order; junction bases with no gene match: 4. Here the CDR3 reads CASSLEARGHGYTF. In nucleotides, the CDR3 is TGTGCCAGCAGCTTGGAGGCCAGGGGGCATGGCTACACCTTC.

The chain links TRBV2 to TRBJ2-2, with TRBD2 identical over 12 bases. The CDR3 loop spans 18 amino acids. Germline values: CDR1 SNHLY, CDR2 FYNNEI. With 7 bases clipped from V and 0 bases from J, the junction kept 9 bases outside the gene matches. The CDR3 loop is CASTTRTSGASNTGELFF. The CDR3 DNA sequence: TGTGCCAGCACCACCCGGACTAGCGGGGCTTCGAACACCGGGGAGCTGTTTTTT.